The T cell receptor beta chain under discussion was sequenced for a study of identifying expanded T cells in peripheral blood (dated by TCRdb to between 2018 and 2020). The study in broad terms: Four technical replicates, made by sequencing separate aliquots from the same pool of genomic DNA, were compared pairwise. What the authors observed across the whole study: Both the number of clones called differentially abundant and the false-positive rate were significantly reduced by the beta-binomial model across all healthy-donor time intervals. The binomial model flagged about 1.1 differentially abundant clones between technical replicates but around 15 over approximately 2 weeks and 19 to 20 over roughly 4 weeks. For all healthy donors, the variance in clone template counts between roughly two-week samples rose significantly as total template count increased. The authors expected biological variance in healthy repertoires might increase further over much longer intervals such as months to years.

Relative to germline, V is missing 3 bases and J is missing 2 bases, with 2 bases of the junction outside any gene match. CDR1 and CDR2, per the germline V gene, are SGHTA and FQGTGA. The CDR3 spans 14 residues, from the cysteine through the phenylalanine. The DNA shown is the 42-base CDR3, in frame from base 1. During the collection period, no infections or other immune events were recorded for the healthy donors. Blood repertoires from healthy donors were used as a training cohort for calibrating time-dependent variance in a beta-binomial model of differential abundance of T-cell clones. The training cohort included approximately 10 healthy donors, of whom 3 were female and 7 were male. The donors were between roughly 25 and 64 years old, with an average age of about 40 years. Whole blood, obtained from a commercial supplier, was collected from each healthy donor at three time points spaced around two weeks apart. Genomic DNA was extracted from unsorted whole blood for immunosequencing.

With regard to this clone: Its antigen target is currently unknown. No clone much larger than this one lies a single base away; base qualities are absent.

TCRbeta CDR3 regions were profiled by bias-controlled multiplex PCR amplification of genomic DNA with the immunoSEQ Assay. From the authors' description of their analysis: To quantify the absolute abundance of each unique TCRbeta CDR3 region, the sequences were collapsed and filtered. Differential abundance was tested with a binomial (Fisher-equivalent) model and with a beta-binomial model adding time-dependent variance fitted from healthy donors. Clones with fewer than 5 combined templates were removed, and differential abundance was called for clones with a Benjamini-Hochberg FDR below 0.01. Beta-binomial variance was modeled as a function of total template count across the two samples using the form v = (b*log(k)+a)^2. As stored in TCRdb, this immuneACCESS dataset retains in-frame rearrangements with V and J assigned. A fraction of the clones does not appear; measured against another copy, unresolved V genes explain less than half of the discrepancy, and the remainder lacks a known reason. From that table come the V and J calls and clone size; the DNA was used to work out D and trimming. Across this sample there are 81,000 or so clones, with 84% seen only once. The ten top clones hold less than 20% of the sample.

The rearrangement combines TRBV7-3 with TRBJ2-3; 7 central nucleotides agree with TRBD2. The TCR comes from a person aged 18 to 69 in good health. Sample: blood. The DNA reads TGTGCCAGCAGCTTGGCGGGAGACACAGATACGCAGTATTTT. This codes for CASSLAGDTDTQYF. The CDR3 plus the reference TRBV7-3 and TRBJ2-3 genes for the other parts give the full variable domain: GAGVSQTPSNKVTEKGKYVELRCDPISGHTALYWYRQSLGQGPEFLIYFQGTGAADDSGLPNDRFFAVRPEGSVSTLKIQRTERGDSAVYLCASSLAGDTDTQYFGPGTRLTVL.